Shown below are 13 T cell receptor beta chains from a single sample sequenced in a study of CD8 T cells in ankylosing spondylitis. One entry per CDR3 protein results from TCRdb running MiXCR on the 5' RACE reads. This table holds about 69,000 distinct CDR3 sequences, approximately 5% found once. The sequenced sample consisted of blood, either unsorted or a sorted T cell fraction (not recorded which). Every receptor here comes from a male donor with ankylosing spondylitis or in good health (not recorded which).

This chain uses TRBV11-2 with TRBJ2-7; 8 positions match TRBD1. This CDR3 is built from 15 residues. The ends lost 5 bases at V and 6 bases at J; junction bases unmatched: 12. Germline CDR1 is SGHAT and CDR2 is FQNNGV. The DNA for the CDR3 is TGTGCCAGCAGCCCCGGGACAGGTGCCACCTCCGAGCAGTACTTC. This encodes CASSPGTGATSEQYF.

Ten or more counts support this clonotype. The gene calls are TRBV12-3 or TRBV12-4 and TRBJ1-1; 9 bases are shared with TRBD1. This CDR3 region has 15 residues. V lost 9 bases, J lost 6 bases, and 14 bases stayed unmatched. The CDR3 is CASMIRDRVNPEAFF. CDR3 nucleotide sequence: TGTGCCAGTATGATACGGGACAGGGTTAACCCTGAAGCTTTCTTT.

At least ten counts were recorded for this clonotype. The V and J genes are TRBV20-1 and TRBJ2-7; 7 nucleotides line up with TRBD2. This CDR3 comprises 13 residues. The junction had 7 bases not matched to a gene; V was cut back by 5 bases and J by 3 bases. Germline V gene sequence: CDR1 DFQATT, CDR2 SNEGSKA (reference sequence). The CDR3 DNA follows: TGCAGTGCTGGGGGGGAGGCAGGCTACGAGCAGTACTTC. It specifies CSAGGEAGYEQYF.

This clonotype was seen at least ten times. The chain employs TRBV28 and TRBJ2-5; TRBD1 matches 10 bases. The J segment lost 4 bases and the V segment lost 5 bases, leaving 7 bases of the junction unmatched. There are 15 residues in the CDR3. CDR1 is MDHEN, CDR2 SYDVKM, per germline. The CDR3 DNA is TGTGCCAGCAGTCCGGACAGGGGGAAGGGAGAGACCCAGTACTTC. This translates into CASSPDRGKGETQYF. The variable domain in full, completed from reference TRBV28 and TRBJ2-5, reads DVKVTQSSRYLVKRTGEKVFLECVQDMDHENMFWYRQDPGLGLRLIYFSYDVKMKEKGDIPEGYSVSREKKERFSLILESASTNQTSMYLCASSPDRGKGETQYFGPGTRLLVL.

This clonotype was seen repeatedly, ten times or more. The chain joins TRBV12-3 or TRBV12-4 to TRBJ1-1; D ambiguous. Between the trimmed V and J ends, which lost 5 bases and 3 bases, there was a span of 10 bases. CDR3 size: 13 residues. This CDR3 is CASSVQGYTEAFF. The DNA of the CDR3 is TGTGCCAGCAGTGTGCAAGGTTACACTGAAGCTTTCTTT.

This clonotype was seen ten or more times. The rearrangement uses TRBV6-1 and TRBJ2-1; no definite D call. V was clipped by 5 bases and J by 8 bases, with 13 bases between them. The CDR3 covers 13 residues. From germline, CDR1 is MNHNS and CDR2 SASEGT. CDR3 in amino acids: CASSTYHGDEQFF. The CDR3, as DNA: TGTGCCAGCAGTACCTATCACGGCGATGAGCAGTTCTTC.

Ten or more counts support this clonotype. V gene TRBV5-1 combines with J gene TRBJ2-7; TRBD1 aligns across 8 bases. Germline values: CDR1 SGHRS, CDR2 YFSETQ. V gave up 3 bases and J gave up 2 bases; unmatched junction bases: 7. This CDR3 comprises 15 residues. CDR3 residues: CASSWDRLGPYEQYF. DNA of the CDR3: TGCGCCAGCAGCTGGGACAGGTTAGGCCCCTACGAGCAGTACTTC.

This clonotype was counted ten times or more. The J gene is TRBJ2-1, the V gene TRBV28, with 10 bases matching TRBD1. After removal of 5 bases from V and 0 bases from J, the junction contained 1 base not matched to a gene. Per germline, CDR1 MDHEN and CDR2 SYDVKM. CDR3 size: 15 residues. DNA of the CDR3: TGTGCCAGCAGTCGACAGGGGGCCTCCTACAATGAGCAGTTCTTC. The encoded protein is CASSRQGASYNEQFF.

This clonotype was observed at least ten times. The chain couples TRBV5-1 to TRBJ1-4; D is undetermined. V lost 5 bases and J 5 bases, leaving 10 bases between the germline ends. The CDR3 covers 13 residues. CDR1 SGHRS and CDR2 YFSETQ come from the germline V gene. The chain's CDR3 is CASSLSLNEKLFF. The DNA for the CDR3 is TGCGCCAGCAGTCTTTCCCTAAATGAAAAACTGTTTTTT.

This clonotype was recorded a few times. CDR3: CSAYSPGQDTDTQYF. CDR3 DNA: TGCAGCGCGTACAGCCCGGGACAGGACACAGATACGCAGTATTTT. The chain recombines TRBV29-1 with TRBJ2-3; 8 bases align to TRBD1. This CDR3 has 15 residues. CDR1 SQVTM and CDR2 ANQGSEA come from the germline V gene. The junction had 11 bases not matched to a gene; V was cut back by 7 bases and J by 2 bases.

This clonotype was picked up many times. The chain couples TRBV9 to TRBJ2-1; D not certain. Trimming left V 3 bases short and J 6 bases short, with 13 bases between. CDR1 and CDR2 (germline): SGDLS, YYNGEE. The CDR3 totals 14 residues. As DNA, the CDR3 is TGTGCCAGCAGCGCCCGGTCCTCAGTCAATGAGCAGTTCTTC. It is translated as CASSARSSVNEQFF.

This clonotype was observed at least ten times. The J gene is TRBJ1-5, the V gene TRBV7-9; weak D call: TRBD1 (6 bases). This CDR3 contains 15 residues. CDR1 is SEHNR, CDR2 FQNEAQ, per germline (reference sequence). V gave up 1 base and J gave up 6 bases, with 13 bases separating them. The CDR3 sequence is CASSLDRAQGQPQHF. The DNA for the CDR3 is TGTGCCAGCAGCTTAGACAGGGCACAGGGTCAGCCCCAGCATTTT.

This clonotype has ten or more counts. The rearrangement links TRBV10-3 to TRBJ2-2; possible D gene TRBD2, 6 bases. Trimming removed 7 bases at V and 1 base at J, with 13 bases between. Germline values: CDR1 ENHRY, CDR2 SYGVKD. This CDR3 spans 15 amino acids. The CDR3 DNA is TGTGCCATCAATTGGGAGGCGGGGAACACCGGGGAGCTGTTTTTT. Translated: CAINWEAGNTGELFF.